This T cell receptor beta chain was identified in a study of cytotoxic CD8 clonotypes in ibrutinib-treated CLL. Profiled with immunoSEQ multiplex PCR; TCRdb holds only in-frame clones, not every one. The sample shows about 120,000 clones, around 85% of them seen only once. The sequences come from PBMCs, collected after 24 months of ibrutinib treatment. The receptor was derived from a human donor with chronic lymphocytic leukemia.

CDR3 sequence (DNA): TGTGCCAGCAGCTTAGGTTTCGAGGGACAGGGGACCTACGCCACTGAAGCTTTCTTT. Translated: CASSLGFEGQGTYATEAFF. The chain links TRBV7-6 to TRBJ1-1, with 10 bases matching TRBD1. This CDR3 contains 19 residues. The V and J ends lost 1 base and 4 bases, in that order; junction bases with no gene match: 15. Per germline, CDR1 SGHVS and CDR2 FNYEAQ.